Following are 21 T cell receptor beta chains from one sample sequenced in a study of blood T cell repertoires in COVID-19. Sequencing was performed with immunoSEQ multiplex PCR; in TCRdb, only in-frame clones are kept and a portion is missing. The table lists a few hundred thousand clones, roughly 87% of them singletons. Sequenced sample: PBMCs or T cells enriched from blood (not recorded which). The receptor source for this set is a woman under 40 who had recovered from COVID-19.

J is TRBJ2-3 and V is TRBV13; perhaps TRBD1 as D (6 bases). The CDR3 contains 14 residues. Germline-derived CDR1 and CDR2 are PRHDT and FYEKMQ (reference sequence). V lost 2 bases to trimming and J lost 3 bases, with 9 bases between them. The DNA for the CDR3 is TGTGCCAGCAGCTTATATAGGGGGACAGATACGCAGTATTTT. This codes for CASSLYRGTDTQYF.

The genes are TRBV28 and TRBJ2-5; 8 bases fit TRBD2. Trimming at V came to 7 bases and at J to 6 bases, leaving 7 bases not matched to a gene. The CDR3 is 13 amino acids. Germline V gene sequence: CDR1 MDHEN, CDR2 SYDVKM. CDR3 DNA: TGTGCCAGCATCACTAGCGGCGAGAAGACCCAGTACTTC. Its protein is CASITSGEKTQYF.

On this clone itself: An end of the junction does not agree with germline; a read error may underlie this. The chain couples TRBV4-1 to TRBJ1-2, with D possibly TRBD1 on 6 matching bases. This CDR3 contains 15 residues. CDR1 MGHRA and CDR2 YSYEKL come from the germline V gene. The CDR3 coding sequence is TGCGCCAGCAGCCAAGATCCGACAGGTTTATATGGTTACACCTTC. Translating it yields CASSQDPTGLYGYTF.

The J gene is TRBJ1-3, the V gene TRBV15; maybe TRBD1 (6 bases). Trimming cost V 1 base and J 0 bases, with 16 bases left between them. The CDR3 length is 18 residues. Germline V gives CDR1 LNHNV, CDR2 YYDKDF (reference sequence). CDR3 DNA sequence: TGTGCCACCAGCAGAGGTCCAGGCAGGGGCACCTCTGGAAACACCATATATTTT. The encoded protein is CATSRGPGRGTSGNTIYF.

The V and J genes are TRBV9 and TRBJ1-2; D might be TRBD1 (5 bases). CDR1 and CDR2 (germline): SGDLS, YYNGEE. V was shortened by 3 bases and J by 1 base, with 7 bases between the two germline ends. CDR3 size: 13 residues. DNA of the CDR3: TGTGCCAGCAGCGCGACAGTTAACTATGGCTACACCTTC. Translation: CASSATVNYGYTF.

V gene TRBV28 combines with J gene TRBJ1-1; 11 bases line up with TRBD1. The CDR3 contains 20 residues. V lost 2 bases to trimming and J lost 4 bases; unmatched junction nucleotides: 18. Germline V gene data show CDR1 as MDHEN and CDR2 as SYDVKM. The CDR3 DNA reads TGTGCCAGCAGTTTAGAAGGGTTTCTCCGGGACAGGGGGGAGGGCACTGAAGCTTTCTTT. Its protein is CASSLEGFLRDRGEGTEAFF.

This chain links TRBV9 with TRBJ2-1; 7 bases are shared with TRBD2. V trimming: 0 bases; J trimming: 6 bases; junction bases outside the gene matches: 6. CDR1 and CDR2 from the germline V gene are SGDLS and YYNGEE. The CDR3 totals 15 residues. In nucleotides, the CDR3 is TGTGCCAGCAGCGTAGAACTAGCGCCGGTCAATGAGCAGTTCTTC. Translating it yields CASSVELAPVNEQFF.

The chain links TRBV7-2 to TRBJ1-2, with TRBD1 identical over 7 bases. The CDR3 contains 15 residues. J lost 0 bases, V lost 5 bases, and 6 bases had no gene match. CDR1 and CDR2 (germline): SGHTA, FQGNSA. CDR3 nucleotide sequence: TGTGCCAGCAGCCTGGGACAGTCAGCTAACTATGGCTACACCTTC. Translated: CASSLGQSANYGYTF.

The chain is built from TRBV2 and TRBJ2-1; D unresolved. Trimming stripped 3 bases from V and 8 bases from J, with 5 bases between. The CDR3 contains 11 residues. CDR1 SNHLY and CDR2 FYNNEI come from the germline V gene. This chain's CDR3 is CASSEYYEQFF. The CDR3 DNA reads TGTGCCAGCAGTGAGTACTATGAGCAGTTCTTC.

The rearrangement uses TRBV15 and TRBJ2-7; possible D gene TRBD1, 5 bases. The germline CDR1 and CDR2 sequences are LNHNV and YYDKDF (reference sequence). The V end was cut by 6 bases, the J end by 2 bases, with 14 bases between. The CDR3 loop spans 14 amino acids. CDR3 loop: CATRGHGAAYEQYF. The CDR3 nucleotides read TGTGCCACCAGAGGACATGGTGCAGCCTACGAGCAGTACTTC. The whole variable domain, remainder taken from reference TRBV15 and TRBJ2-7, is DAMVIQNPRYQVTQFGKPVTLSCSQTLNHNVMYWYQQKSSQAPKLLFHYYDKDFNNEADTPDNFQSRRPNTSFCFLDIRSPGLGDTAMYLCATRGHGAAYEQYFGPGTRLTVT.

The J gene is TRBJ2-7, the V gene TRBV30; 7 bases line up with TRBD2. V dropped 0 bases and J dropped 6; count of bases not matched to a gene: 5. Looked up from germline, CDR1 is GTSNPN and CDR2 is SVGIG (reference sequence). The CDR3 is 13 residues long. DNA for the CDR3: TGTGCCTGGAGTGTTCGGCGGGGGACCGAGCAGTACTTC. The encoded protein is CAWSVRRGTEQYF.

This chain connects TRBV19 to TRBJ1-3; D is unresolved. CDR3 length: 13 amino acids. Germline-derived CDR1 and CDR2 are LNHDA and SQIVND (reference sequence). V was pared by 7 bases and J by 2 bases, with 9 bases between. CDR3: CASIERAGNTIYF. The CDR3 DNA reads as TGTGCCAGTATTGAGAGGGCTGGAAACACCATATATTTT.

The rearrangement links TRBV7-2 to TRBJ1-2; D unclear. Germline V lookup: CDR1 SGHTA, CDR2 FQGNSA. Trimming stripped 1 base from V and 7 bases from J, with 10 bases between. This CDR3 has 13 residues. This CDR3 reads CASSLGPLFGYTF. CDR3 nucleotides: TGTGCCAGCAGCTTAGGGCCGCTTTTTGGCTACACCTTC.

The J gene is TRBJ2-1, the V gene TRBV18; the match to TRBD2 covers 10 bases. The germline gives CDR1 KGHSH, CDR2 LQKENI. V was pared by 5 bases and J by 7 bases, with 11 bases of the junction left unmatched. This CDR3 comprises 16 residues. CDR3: CASSGTGTSESNEQFF. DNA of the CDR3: TGTGCCAGCTCAGGAACCGGGACTAGCGAAAGTAATGAGCAGTTCTTC.

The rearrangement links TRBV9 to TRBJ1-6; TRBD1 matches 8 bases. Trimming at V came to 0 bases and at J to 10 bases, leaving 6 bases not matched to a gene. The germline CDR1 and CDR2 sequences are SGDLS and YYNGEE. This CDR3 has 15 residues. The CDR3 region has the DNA TGTGCCAGCAGCGTAGCATCAGGGGGCGGATCACCCCTCCACTTT. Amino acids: CASSVASGGGSPLHF.

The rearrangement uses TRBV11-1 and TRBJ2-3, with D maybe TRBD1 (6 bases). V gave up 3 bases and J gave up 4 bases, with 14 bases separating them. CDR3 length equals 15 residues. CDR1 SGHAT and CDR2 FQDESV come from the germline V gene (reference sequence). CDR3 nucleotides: TGTGCCAGCAGCTTGCGCAGGGGCAGATCAGATACGCAGTATTTT. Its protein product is CASSLRRGRSDTQYF.

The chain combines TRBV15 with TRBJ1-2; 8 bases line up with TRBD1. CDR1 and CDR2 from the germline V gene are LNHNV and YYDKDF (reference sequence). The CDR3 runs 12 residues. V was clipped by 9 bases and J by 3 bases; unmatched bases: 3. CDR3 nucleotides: TGTGCCACGGGACAGGTGGACTATGGCTACACCTTC. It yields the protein CATGQVDYGYTF.

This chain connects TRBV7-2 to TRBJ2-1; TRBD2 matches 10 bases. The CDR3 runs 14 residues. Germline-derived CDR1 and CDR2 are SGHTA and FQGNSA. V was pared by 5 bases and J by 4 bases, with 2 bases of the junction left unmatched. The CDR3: CASSLSGGYNEQFF. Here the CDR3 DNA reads TGTGCCAGCAGCCTTAGCGGGGGGTACAATGAGCAGTTCTTC.

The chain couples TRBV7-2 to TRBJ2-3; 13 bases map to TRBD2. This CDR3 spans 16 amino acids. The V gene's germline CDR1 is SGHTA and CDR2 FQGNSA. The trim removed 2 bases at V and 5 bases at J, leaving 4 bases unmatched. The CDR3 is CASSLTSGGAGDTQYF. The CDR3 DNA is TGTGCCAGCAGCTTAACTAGCGGGGGGGCAGGAGATACGCAGTATTTT.

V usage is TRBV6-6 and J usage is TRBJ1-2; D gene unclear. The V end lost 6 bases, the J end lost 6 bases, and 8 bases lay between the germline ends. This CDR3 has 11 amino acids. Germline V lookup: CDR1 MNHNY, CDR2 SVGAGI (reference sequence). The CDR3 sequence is CASSPPDGYTF. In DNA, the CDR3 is TGTGCCAGCAGCCCTCCGGATGGCTACACCTTC.

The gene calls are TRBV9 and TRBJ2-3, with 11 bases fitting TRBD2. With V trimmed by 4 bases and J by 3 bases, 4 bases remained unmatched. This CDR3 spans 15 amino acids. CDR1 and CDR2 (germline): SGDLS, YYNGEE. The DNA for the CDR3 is TGTGCCAGCAGCTTCGGGACTAGCGGAACAGATACGCAGTATTTT. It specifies CASSFGTSGTDTQYF.